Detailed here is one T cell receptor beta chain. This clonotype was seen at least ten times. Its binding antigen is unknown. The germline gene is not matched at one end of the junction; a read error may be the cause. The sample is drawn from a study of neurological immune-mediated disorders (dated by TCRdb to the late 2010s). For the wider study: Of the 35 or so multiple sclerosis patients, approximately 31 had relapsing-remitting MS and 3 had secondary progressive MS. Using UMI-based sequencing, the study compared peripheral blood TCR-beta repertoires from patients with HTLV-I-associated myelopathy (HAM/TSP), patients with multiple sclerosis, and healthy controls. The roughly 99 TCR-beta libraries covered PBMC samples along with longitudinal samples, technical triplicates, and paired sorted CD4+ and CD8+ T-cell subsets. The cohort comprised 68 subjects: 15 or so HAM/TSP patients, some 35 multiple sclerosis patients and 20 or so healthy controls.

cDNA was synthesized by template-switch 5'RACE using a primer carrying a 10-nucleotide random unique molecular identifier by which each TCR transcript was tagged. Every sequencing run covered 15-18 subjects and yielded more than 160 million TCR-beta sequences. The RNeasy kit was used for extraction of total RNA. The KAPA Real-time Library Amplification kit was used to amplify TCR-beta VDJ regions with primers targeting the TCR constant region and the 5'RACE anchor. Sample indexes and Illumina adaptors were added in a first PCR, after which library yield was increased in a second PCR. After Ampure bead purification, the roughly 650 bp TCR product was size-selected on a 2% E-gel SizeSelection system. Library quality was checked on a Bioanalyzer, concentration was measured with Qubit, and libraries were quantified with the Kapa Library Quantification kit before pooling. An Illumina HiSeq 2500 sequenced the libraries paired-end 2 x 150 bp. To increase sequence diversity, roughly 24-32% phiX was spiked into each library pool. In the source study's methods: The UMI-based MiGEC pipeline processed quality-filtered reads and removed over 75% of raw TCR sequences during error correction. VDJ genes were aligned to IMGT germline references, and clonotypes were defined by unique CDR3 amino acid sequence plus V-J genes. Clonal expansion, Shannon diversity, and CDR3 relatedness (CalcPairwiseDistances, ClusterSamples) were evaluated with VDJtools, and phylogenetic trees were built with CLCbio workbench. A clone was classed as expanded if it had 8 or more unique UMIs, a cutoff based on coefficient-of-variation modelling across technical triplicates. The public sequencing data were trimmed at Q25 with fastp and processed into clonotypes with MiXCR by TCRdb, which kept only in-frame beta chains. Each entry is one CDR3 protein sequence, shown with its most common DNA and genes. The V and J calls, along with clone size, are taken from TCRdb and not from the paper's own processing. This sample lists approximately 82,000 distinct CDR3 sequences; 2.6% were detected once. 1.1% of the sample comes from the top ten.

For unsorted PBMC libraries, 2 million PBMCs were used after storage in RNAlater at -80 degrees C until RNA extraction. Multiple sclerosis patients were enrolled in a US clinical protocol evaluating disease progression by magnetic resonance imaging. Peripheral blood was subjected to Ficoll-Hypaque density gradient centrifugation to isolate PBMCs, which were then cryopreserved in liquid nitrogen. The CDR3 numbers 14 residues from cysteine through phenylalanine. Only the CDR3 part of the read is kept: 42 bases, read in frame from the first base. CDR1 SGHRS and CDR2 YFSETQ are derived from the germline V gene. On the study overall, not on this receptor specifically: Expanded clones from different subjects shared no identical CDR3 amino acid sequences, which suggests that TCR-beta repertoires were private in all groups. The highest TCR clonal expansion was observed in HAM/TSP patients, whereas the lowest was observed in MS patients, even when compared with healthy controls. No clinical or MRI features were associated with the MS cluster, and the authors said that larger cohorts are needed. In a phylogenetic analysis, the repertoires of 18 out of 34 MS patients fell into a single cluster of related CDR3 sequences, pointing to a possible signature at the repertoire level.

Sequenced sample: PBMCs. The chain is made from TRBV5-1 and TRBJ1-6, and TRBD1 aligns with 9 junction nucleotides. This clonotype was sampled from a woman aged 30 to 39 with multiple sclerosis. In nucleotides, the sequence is TGCGCCAGCAGGGACAGGGGATCTAATTCACCCCTACACTTT. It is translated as CASRDRGSNSPLHF.